The T cell receptor (beta chain) under discussion was sequenced for a study of blood T cell repertoires in COVID-19. The V gene's germline CDR1 is SNHLY and CDR2 FYNNEI. This CDR3 is built from 15 residues. After removal of 4 bases from V and 7 bases from J, the junction contained 9 bases not matched to a gene. Measured with immunoSEQ multiplex PCR; TCRdb has only the in-frame clones, and not every one. The sample shows some 64,000 clones, around 77% of them seen only once. The sample comprised peripheral blood. The TCR was taken from a man at least 80 years old with active or convalescent COVID-19. The V and J genes are TRBV2 and TRBJ1-5; TRBD1 agrees at 8 bases. The CDR3 nucleotides are TGTGCCAGCAGTGCTAATCAGGGGGCTGGCCAGCCCCAGCATTTT. Protein product: CASSANQGAGQPQHF.